The 14 T cell receptor beta chains below all came from one sample that was sequenced in a study of CD4 T cells in relation to SARS-CoV-2 and coronaviruses. Profiling relied on immunoSEQ multiplex PCR, and the TCRdb table lists in-frame clones only, not all of them. The repertoire consists of about 17,000 clones, with roughly 87% occurring once and the leading ten covering about 33%. The unexposed donors gave CD4+ T cells in about 2010-2019, prior to COVID-19. CD4+ T cells were isolated from the cells after more than nine days of culture. Their antigen targets remain unknown. Sequenced: CD4+ T cells from PBMCs, cultured in vitro. The receptors come from a human donor in good health.

This chain joins TRBV19 and TRBJ1-1; 9 bases align to TRBD1. Germline V gene data show CDR1 as LNHDA and CDR2 as SQIVND (reference sequence). The ends lost 1 base at V and 4 bases at J; junction bases unmatched: 1. The CDR3 has 14 amino acids. CDR3 nucleotides: TGTGCCAGTAGTATAGGGGACAGGGCCACTGAAGCTTTCTTT. This translates into CASSIGDRATEAFF.

This clone was observed once. The chain is built from TRBV4-3 and TRBJ1-2, with D possibly matching TRBD1 (5 bases). The CDR3 loop spans 15 amino acids. Germline V gene data show CDR1 as LGHNA and CDR2 as YSLEER. Between the trimmed V and J ends, which lost 2 bases and 8 bases, there was a span of 18 bases. The CDR3 reads CASSQWIGQGAGYTF. Here the CDR3 DNA reads TGCGCCAGCAGCCAATGGATCGGCCAAGGGGCCGGCTACACCTTC.

This sequence joins TRBV27 and TRBJ2-1, with 8 bases identical to TRBD1. The ends lost 7 bases at V and 5 bases at J; junction bases unmatched: 7. This CDR3 spans 14 amino acids. CDR1 and CDR2 (germline): MNHEY, SMNVEV (reference sequence). In DNA, the CDR3 is TGTGCCAGCAAAACAGGGGGGAGTCACAATGAGCAGTTCTTC. Translation: CASKTGGSHNEQFF.

V and J are TRBV5-3 and TRBJ2-4, with 12 nucleotides matching TRBD1. TRBV5-3 is designated an ORF whose function remains uncertain. CDR3 length: 23 amino acids. The ends lost 3 bases at V and 0 bases at J; junction bases unmatched: 22. As DNA, the CDR3 is TGTGCCAGAAGCTCCCCCCCGAACCGGGACAGGGGGCGTTTTTATAGAGCCAAAAACATTCAGTACTTC. Its translation is CARSSPPNRDRGRFYRAKNIQYF.

The chain has TRBV5-4 and TRBJ2-1; TRBD2 agrees at 12 bases. V lost 4 bases, J lost 5 bases, and 7 bases stayed unmatched. The germline V gene encodes CDR1 SGHNT and CDR2 YYREEE (reference sequence). The length of the CDR3 is 16 residues. In DNA form, the CDR3 reads TGTGCCAGCAGCCCCCTAGCGGGGGGGTGGGACAATGAGCAGTTCTTC. Its protein product is CASSPLAGGWDNEQFF.

V gene TRBV6-2 or TRBV6-3 combines with J gene TRBJ2-5; 9 nucleotides match TRBD1. The CDR3 spans 14 residues. Losses at the gene ends were 6 bases for V and 1 base for J; bases not matched to a gene: 3. Germline assignment: CDR1 MNHEY and CDR2 SVGEGT. CDR3 sequence: CASSKTGGQETQYF. CDR3 in DNA: TGTGCCAGCAGCAAGACAGGGGGCCAAGAGACCCAGTACTTC.

This sequence joins TRBV6-5 and TRBJ1-1; possible D gene TRBD1, 6 bases. CDR1 is MNHEY, CDR2 SVGAGI, per germline. The CDR3 consists of 14 residues. Between the trimmed V and J ends, which lost 0 bases and 5 bases, there was a span of 10 bases. Here the CDR3 reads CASSYSRGETEAFF. CDR3 bases: TGTGCCAGCAGTTACTCGAGGGGGGAGACTGAAGCTTTCTTT.

V and J are TRBV20-1 and TRBJ2-5, with D perhaps matching TRBD2 (6 bases). CDR3 size: 12 residues. Trimming pared 6 bases from V and 3 bases from J, leaving 11 bases between. From germline, CDR1 is DFQATT and CDR2 SNEGSKA (reference sequence). The CDR3 here is CSASSGKETQYF. Here the CDR3 DNA reads TGCAGTGCGAGTAGCGGAAAAGAGACCCAGTACTTC.

The chain employs TRBV5-4 and TRBJ2-7; D is unclear. Trimming shortened V by 0 bases and J by 1 base, and 8 bases separated the two germline ends. CDR1 is SGHNT, CDR2 YYREEE, per germline (reference sequence). The CDR3 runs 14 residues. Written as DNA, the CDR3 is TGTGCCAGCAGCTTGGATCTGGATTCCTACGAGCAGTACTTC. It yields the protein CASSLDLDSYEQYF.

V gene TRBV28 combines with J gene TRBJ2-1; 7 positions agree with TRBD1. Germline-derived CDR1 and CDR2 are MDHEN and SYDVKM. V lost 6 bases to trimming and J lost 8 bases; unmatched junction nucleotides: 10. CDR3 size: 14 residues. The CDR3 DNA follows: TGTGCCAGCAGCGACATAGACAGGGCCGATGAGCAGTTCTTC. Amino acids: CASSDIDRADEQFF.

The chain employs TRBV5-6 and TRBJ2-1, with 7 bases identical to TRBD1. CDR1 and CDR2 (germline): SGHDT, YYEEEE. J lost 4 bases, V lost 3 bases, and 10 bases had no gene match. There are 16 residues in the CDR3. The CDR3 region has the DNA TGTGCCAGCAGCTATGAGGGGGCGCCCAGATACAATGAGCAGTTCTTC. Its protein is CASSYEGAPRYNEQFF.

A few counts support this clone. The chain employs TRBV27 and TRBJ1-2; TRBD1 might be the D (6 bases). V was trimmed by 4 bases and J by 7 bases, leaving 22 bases between them. Germline V gene sequence: CDR1 MNHEY, CDR2 SMNVEV (reference sequence). The CDR3 spans 16 residues. The CDR3 loop reads CASSSKPGHARAGYTF. The DNA of the CDR3 is TGTGCCAGCAGTTCTAAACCGGGACACGCTCGAGCTGGCTACACCTTC.

This sequence joins TRBV2 and TRBJ2-2; 10 bases map to TRBD2. Germline V gene data show CDR1 as SNHLY and CDR2 as FYNNEI. With 4 bases clipped from V and 3 bases from J, the junction kept 2 bases outside the gene matches. This CDR3 region has 15 residues. The CDR3, as DNA: TGTGCCAGCAGTGGGACTAGCGGTCACACCGGGGAGCTGTTTTTT. It encodes CASSGTSGHTGELFF.

The chain employs TRBV5-1 and TRBJ2-3, with 8 positions matching TRBD1. Germline CDR1 reads SGHRS; CDR2 reads YFSETQ. This CDR3 has 14 residues. J gave up 1 base and V 3 bases, and 1 base lay outside the gene matches. CDR3 bases: TGCGCCAGCAGCTCGACAGGGGGCACAGATACGCAGTATTTT. Translation: CASSSTGGTDTQYF.